This TCR beta chain is drawn from a study of Ad26.COV2.S vaccination and SARS-CoV-2 variants. Sequencing was performed with immunoSEQ multiplex PCR; in TCRdb, only in-frame clones are kept and a portion is missing. Here the sample spans fewer than 55,000 clones, 83% being singletons. Of note for this clone: Its antigen is currently unknown.

The CDR3 contains 13 residues. Germline-derived CDR1 and CDR2 are MNHEY and SVGAGI. Trimming cost V 4 bases and J 7 bases, with 13 bases left between them. Study results and limitations: The authors reported substantial breadth in spike-specific CD8+ and CD4+ T cell responses after vaccination. Recipients of vaccine and of placebo showed similar breadth of their non-spike TCR repertoires.

Sequencing was performed on peripheral blood, taken after recovery from COVID-19. V is TRBV6-5 and J is TRBJ1-2, with D perhaps matching TRBD1 (6 bases). This receptor was obtained from a human donor who had recovered from COVID-19. CDR3 sequence (DNA): TGTGCCAGCAGTTTGGGACAAGCGTCTGGCTACACCTTC. Its protein is CASSLGQASGYTF.